The 17 T cell receptor beta chains presented below share a single source sample, sequenced in a study of control samples from healthy donors and cancer patients. Data came from immunoSEQ multiplex PCR; TCRdb stores just in-frame clones and leaves some out. Of around 130,000 clones listed, roughly nine tenths were seen once; the top ten hold 40%. What was sequenced was blood. These receptors were taken from a man aged 50 to 59 in good health.

The chain has TRBV12-3 or TRBV12-4 and TRBJ1-5; D possibly corresponds to TRBD1 (5 bases). The CDR3 extends over 13 amino acids. The V end lost 6 bases, the J end lost 4 bases, and 10 bases lay between the germline ends. The CDR3 bases are TGTGCCAGCAGGTTGACAGCAAATCAGCCCCAGCATTTT. Amino acids: CASRLTANQPQHF.

V usage is TRBV5-1 and J usage is TRBJ1-2, with 10 bases identical to TRBD1. The V segment lost 4 bases and the J segment 0 bases; nucleotides outside the gene matches: 15. Germline V gives CDR1 SGHRS, CDR2 YFSETQ. The CDR3 length is 19 residues. CDR3 nucleotides: TGCGCCAGCAGCCGAGTACCCCCGGGACAGGGGTATACTAACTATGGCTACACCTTC. Its protein is CASSRVPPGQGYTNYGYTF.

This chain joins TRBV15 and TRBJ1-2, with no clear D. The CDR3 length is 14 residues. Germline CDR1 is LNHNV and CDR2 is YYDKDF (reference sequence). Trimming removed 0 bases at V and 1 base at J, with 6 bases between. The CDR3 DNA sequence: TGTGCCACCAGCAGAGATAAGGGTAACTATGGCTACACCTTC. Its translation is CATSRDKGNYGYTF.

The V call is TRBV21-1, the J call TRBJ1-1; the D call TRBD1 from the table was never checked on the DNA. TRBV21-1 is classified as a pseudogene. This CDR3 region has 14 residues. In DNA, the CDR3 is TGTGCCAGCAGCCGCACAGAAATGAACACTGAAGCTTTCTTT. As protein: CASSRTEMNTEAFF.

The rearrangement joins TRBV3-1 (or the pseudogene TRBV3-2) to TRBJ1-2; D gene unclear. This CDR3 region has 15 residues. CDR1 and CDR2 from the germline V gene are LGHDT and YNNKEL (reference sequence). V was clipped by 4 bases and J by 7 bases, with 19 bases between them. The CDR3 nucleotides read TGTGCCAGCAGCCGAGCGGACTCCCCATCTCTTGGCTACACCTTC. Amino acid sequence: CASSRADSPSLGYTF.

V gene TRBV2 combines with J gene TRBJ1-5; D ambiguous. Trimming removed 1 base from V and 4 bases from J, with 11 bases in between. The CDR3 length is 15 residues. Germline V CDR1 and CDR2: SNHLY, FYNNEI. The CDR3 spells CASSEERIENQPQHF. Written as DNA, the CDR3 is TGTGCCAGCAGTGAAGAGCGAATCGAGAATCAGCCCCAGCATTTT.

The chain uses TRBV3-1 (or the pseudogene TRBV3-2) and TRBJ1-2; D is unclear. Germline V lookup: CDR1 LGHDT, CDR2 YNNKEL (reference sequence). CDR3 length equals 15 residues. Trimming took off 1 base at V and 6 bases at J, with 15 bases between the two ends. CDR3 residues: CASSQVLRSEDGYTF. The CDR3 DNA is TGTGCCAGCAGCCAAGTCCTCCGTTCAGAGGATGGCTACACCTTC.

Only one count was recorded for this clone. The chain is built from TRBV19 and TRBJ2-2; D is unresolved. V was cut by 7 bases and J by 8 bases, with 11 bases left in between. Germline CDR1 LNHDA, CDR2 SQIVND (reference sequence). The CDR3 is made up of 12 amino acids. The CDR3 nucleotides are TGTGCCAGTATAGACGGGTTGGGGGAGCTGTTTTTT. Translation gives CASIDGLGELFF.

The chain employs TRBV7-4 and TRBJ1-2; the D gene is possibly TRBD1 (5 bases). The CDR3 runs to 15 residues. Germline assignment: CDR1 SGHVT and CDR2 SQSDAQ. The V end lost 1 base, the J end lost 0 bases, and 9 bases lay between the germline ends. Here the CDR3 DNA reads TGTGCCAGCAGCTTAGTGGGACGGCCTAACTATGGCTACACCTTC. This encodes CASSLVGRPNYGYTF.

The chain joins TRBV15 to TRBJ2-3; D possibly matches TRBD1 or TRBD2 (5 bases each). Trimming shortened V by 0 bases and J by 1 base, and 14 bases separated the two germline ends. CDR1 is LNHNV and CDR2 is YYDKDF in the germline V gene (reference sequence). This CDR3 region has 17 residues. This CDR3 is CATSRERGARGTDTQYF. CDR3 nucleotide sequence: TGTGCCACCAGCAGAGAAAGGGGAGCCAGGGGCACAGATACGCAGTATTTT.

The J gene is TRBJ2-5, the V gene TRBV13, with unresolved D. Germline values: CDR1 PRHDT, CDR2 FYEKMQ (reference sequence). The germline V and J ends were trimmed by 3 bases and 5 bases, with 10 bases remaining between them. The CDR3 loop spans 13 amino acids. CDR3 protein: CASSFVGSETQYF. CDR3 bases: TGTGCCAGCAGCTTCGTAGGTTCGGAGACCCAGTACTTC. The whole variable domain, filled in from reference TRBV13 and TRBJ2-5, reads AAGVIQSPRHLIKEKRETATLKCYPIPRHDTVYWYQQGPGQDPQFLISFYEKMQSDKGSIPDRFSAQQFSDYHSELNMSSLELGDSALYFCASSFVGSETQYFGPGTRLLVL.

This rearrangement joins TRBV5-8 to TRBJ1-1; D call uncertain. V gave up 0 bases and J gave up 10 bases, with 19 bases separating them. The CDR3 is made up of 15 amino acids. CDR1 and CDR2 (germline): SGHTS, YDEGEE. CDR3: CASSLASRTRLGAFF. The CDR3 DNA reads as TGTGCCAGCAGCTTGGCCTCGAGGACCAGGCTGGGAGCTTTCTTT.

In nucleotides, the CDR3 is TGTGCCTGGAGATCCGCGGTCCCTTACAATGAGCAGTTCTTC. It specifies CAWRSAVPYNEQFF. J is TRBJ2-1 and V is TRBV30, with D hard to call. V was clipped by 3 bases and J by 4 bases, with 13 bases between them. Germline V CDR1 and CDR2: GTSNPN, SVGIG (reference sequence). CDR3 length: 14 residues.

In its sample, this clone was seen a few times. The chain combines TRBV9 with TRBJ1-5, with 7 bases aligning to TRBD1. The germline CDR1 and CDR2 sequences are SGDLS and YYNGEE. Germline trimming cut 0 bases from V and 7 bases from J; bases unmatched to any gene: 7. This CDR3 has 15 amino acids. The CDR3, as DNA: TGTGCCAGCAGCGTAGGGATGCAGGGGGACCAGCCCCAGCATTTT. Its protein is CASSVGMQGDQPQHF.

In nucleotides, the CDR3 is TGCGCCAGCAGTAAACAGGGGAACACTGAAGCTTTCTTT. This encodes CASSKQGNTEAFF. This chain links TRBV10-2 with TRBJ1-1; tentatively, D is TRBD1 (6 bases). CDR1 WSHSY and CDR2 SAAADI come from the germline V gene. The V end lost 5 bases, the J end lost 1 base, and 8 bases lay between the germline ends. This CDR3 is built from 13 residues.

V gene TRBV24-1 combines with J gene TRBJ2-2; D perhaps matches TRBD1 (6 bases). The CDR3 has 16 residues. Germline CDR1 KGHDR, CDR2 SFDVKD. V gave up 3 bases and J gave up 3 bases, with 13 bases separating them. The CDR3 DNA is TGTGCCACCAGTGATCCTGGGACATCTTACACCGGGGAGCTGTTTTTT. Translated, it gives CATSDPGTSYTGELFF.

CDR3 DNA: TGTGCCAGCATAGGACTAGGGGGGGGGAATGAGCAGTTCTTC. Translated, it gives CASIGLGGGNEQFF. The chain is built from TRBV6-5 and TRBJ2-1; tentatively, D is TRBD2 (7 bases). From germline, CDR1 is MNHEY and CDR2 SVGAGI. The CDR3 is 14 amino acids. Trimming shortened V by 7 bases and J by 7 bases, and 17 bases separated the two germline ends.